The clone carrying this T cell receptor (beta chain) was counted at least ten times. V dropped 1 base and J dropped 0 bases, with 15 bases sitting between them. CDR3 length equals 17 residues. In germline, CDR1 is PRHDT, CDR2 FYEKMQ (reference sequence). The protocol was immunoSEQ multiplex PCR, while the TCRdb copy is restricted to in-frame clones and leaves out a portion. The sample consists of about 230,000 clones, roughly 87% of them appearing once. The source of the sample is a study of blood T cell repertoires in COVID-19. This chain links TRBV13 with TRBJ1-1; TRBD1 is a possible D gene (6 bases). Input material: PBMCs or T cells enriched from blood (not recorded which). The origin of this receptor is a man aged 30 to 45 who had recovered from COVID-19. CDR3 coding DNA: TGTGCCAGCAGCTTAGAATCTAGGGGACATTTGAACACTGAAGCTTTCTTT. This translates into CASSLESRGHLNTEAFF.